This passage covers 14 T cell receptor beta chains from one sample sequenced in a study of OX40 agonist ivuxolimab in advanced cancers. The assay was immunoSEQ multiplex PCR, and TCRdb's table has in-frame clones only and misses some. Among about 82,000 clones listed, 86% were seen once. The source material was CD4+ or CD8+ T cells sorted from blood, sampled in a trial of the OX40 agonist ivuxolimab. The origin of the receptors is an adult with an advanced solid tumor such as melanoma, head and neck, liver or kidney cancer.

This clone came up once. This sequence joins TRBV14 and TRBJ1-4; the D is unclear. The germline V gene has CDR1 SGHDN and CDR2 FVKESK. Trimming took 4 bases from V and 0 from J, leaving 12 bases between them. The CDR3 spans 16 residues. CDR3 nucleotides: TGTGCCAGCAGCCTTATGGTAGGAGCAACTAATGAAAAACTGTTTTTT. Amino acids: CASSLMVGATNEKLFF.

As DNA, the CDR3 is TGTGCCAGCAGTGAAGCGTACCTACATCGGGGGGGTAAGGCTTTCTTT. Amino acid sequence: CASSEAYLHRGGKAFF. The chain links TRBV6-1 to TRBJ1-1, with D tentatively TRBD1 (5 bases). From germline, CDR1 is MNHNS and CDR2 SASEGT. This CDR3 is 16 amino acids long. V shed 0 bases and J shed 11 bases, with 22 bases lying between them.

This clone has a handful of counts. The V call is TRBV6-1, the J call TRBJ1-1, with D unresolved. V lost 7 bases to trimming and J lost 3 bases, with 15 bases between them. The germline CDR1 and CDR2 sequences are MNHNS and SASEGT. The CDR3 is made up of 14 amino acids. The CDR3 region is CASNPKRRDTEAFF. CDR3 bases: TGTGCCAGCAACCCCAAGCGGAGGGACACTGAAGCTTTCTTT.

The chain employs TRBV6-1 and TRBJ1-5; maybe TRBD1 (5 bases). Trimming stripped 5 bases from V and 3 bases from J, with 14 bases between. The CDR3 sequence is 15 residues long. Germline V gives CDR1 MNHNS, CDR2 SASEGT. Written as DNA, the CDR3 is TGTGCCAGCAGTCCAACAGTGGGGGTCAATCAGCCCCAGCATTTT. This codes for CASSPTVGVNQPQHF.

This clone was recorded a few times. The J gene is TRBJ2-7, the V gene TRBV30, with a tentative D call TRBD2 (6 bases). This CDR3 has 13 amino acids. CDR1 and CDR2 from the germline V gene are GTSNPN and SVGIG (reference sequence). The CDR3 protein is CAGQGGRSDEQYF. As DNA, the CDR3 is TGTGCTGGCCAGGGAGGCCGGAGCGACGAGCAGTACTTC.

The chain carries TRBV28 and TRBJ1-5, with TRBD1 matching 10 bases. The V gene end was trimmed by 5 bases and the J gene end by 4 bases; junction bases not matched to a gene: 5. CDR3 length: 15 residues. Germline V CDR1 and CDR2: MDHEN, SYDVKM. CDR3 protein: CASSGDRGFNQPQHF. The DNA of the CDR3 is TGTGCCAGCAGTGGGGACAGGGGATTTAATCAGCCCCAGCATTTT.

The CDR3 is CASSPSGTPGTEAFF. The DNA for the CDR3 is TGTGCCAGCAGCCCCAGCGGGACGCCTGGCACTGAAGCTTTCTTT. V is TRBV9 and J is TRBJ1-1; TRBD1 might be the D (5 bases). The CDR3 extends over 15 amino acids. CDR1 and CDR2 (germline): SGDLS, YYNGEE. Trimming stripped 4 bases from V and 4 bases from J, with 17 bases between. The full variable domain, its missing parts supplied by reference TRBV9 and TRBJ1-1, is DSGVTQTPKHLITATGQRVTLRCSPRSGDLSVYWYQQSLDQGLQFLIQYYNGEERAKGNILERFSAQQFPDLHSELNLSSLELGDSALYFCASSPSGTPGTEAFFGQGTRLTVV.

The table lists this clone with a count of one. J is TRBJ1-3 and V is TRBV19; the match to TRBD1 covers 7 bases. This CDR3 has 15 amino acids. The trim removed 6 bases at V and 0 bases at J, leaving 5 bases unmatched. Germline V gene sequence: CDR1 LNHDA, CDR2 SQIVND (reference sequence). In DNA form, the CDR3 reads TGTGCCAGTAGCCCGGGGGACAGCTCTGGAAACACCATATATTTT. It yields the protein CASSPGDSSGNTIYF.

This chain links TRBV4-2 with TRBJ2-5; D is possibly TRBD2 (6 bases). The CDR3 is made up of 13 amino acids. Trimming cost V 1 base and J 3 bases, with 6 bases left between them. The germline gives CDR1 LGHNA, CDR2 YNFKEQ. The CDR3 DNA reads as TGTGCCAGCAGCCAAGGGAGGGAAGAGACCCAGTACTTC. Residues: CASSQGREETQYF.

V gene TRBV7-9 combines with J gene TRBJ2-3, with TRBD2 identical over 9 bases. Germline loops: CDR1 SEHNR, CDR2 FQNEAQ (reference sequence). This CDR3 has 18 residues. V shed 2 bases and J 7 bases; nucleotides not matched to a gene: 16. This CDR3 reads CASSLSGTLSPSGNTQYF. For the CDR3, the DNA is TGTGCCAGCAGCTTATCCGGAACCTTGTCGCCTAGCGGGAATACGCAGTATTTT.

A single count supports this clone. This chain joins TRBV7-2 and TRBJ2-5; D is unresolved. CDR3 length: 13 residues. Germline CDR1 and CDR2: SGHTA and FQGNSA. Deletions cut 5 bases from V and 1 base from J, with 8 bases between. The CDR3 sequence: CASSPTTQETQYF. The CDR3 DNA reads TGTGCCAGCAGCCCCACCACCCAAGAGACCCAGTACTTC. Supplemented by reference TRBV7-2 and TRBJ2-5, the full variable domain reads GAGVSQSPSNKVTEKGKDVELRCDPISGHTALYWYRQSLGQGLEFLIYFQGNSAPDKSGLPSDRFSAERTGGSVSTLTIQRTQQEDSAVYLCASSPTTQETQYFGPGTRLLVL.

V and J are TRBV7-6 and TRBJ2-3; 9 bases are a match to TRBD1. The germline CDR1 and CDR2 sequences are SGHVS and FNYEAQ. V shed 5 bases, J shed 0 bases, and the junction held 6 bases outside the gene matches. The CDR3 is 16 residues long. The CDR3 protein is CASSRTGGVSTDTQYF. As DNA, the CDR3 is TGTGCCAGCAGCCGCACAGGGGGCGTTAGCACAGATACGCAGTATTTT.

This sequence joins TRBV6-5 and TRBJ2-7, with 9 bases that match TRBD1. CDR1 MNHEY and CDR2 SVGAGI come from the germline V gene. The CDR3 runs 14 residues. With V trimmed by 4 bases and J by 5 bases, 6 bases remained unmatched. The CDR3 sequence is CASSWGTGSDEQYF. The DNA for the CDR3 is TGTGCCAGCAGTTGGGGGACAGGGAGCGACGAGCAGTACTTC.

Here the CDR3 reads CASSPRTGNTIYF. For the CDR3, the DNA is TGTGCCAGCAGTCCAAGAACCGGAAACACCATATATTTT. V gene TRBV14 combines with J gene TRBJ1-3, with D hard to call. Trimming stripped 6 bases from V and 4 bases from J, with 10 bases between. CDR3 length equals 13 residues. Per the germline V gene, CDR1 is SGHDN and CDR2 is FVKESK.